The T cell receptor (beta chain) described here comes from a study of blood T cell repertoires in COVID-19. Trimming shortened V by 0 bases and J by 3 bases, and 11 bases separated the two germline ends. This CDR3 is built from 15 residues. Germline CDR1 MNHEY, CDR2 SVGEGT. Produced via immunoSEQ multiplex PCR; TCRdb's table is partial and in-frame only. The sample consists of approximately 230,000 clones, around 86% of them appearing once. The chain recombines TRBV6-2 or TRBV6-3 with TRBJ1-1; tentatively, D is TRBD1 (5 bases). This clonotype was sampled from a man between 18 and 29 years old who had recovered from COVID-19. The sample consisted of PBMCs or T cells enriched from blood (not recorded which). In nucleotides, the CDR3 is TGTGCCAGCAGTTACTCGACAGAACCCTACACTGAAGCTTTCTTT. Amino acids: CASSYSTEPYTEAFF.